This TCR beta chain emerged from a study of cytomegalovirus exposure and HLA in healthy donors. Primers for the PCR totalled 60 Vbeta and 13 Jbeta. Some clones are missing from TCRdb's copy, which holds only in-frame ones; the method was immunoSEQ multiplex PCR. The repertoire has under 150,000 clones, about 82% of them found once; the top ten carry roughly 3.5%. The germline gives CDR1 MNHEY, CDR2 SVGAGI. This CDR3 spans 16 amino acids. V was cut by 0 bases and J by 3 bases, with 9 bases left in between. This clonotype originated in a male donor in good health and CMV-seronegative. What was sequenced was PBMCs. V is TRBV6-5 and J is TRBJ1-6; D ambiguous. CDR3 amino acids: CASSYSSVIYNSPLHF. In nucleotides, the CDR3 is TGTGCCAGCAGTTACTCGAGCGTCATCTATAATTCACCCCTCCACTTT.